Each of the 21 T cell receptor beta chains below was sequenced from the same sample in a study of CD8 T cells in ankylosing spondylitis. Antigen specificity for these receptors is unknown. Notes on the study in general: What appeared characteristic of ankylosing spondylitis blood was a TCR beta motif of fewer than ten highly homologous variants.

TCRdb re-analysed the 5' RACE reads in MiXCR, keeping a single row per CDR3 protein. Seen here are around 890,000 distinct CDR3 sequences, over 9.5% observed once, and the top ten hold 0.45% to 0.6%. The specimen sequenced was blood, either unsorted or a sorted T cell fraction (not recorded which). These receptors were taken from a male donor with ankylosing spondylitis.

This clonotype was detected a few times. The V and J genes are TRBV7-8 and TRBJ1-2; tentatively, D is TRBD1 (5 bases). The CDR3 contains 15 residues. With 5 bases removed from V and 3 bases from J, the gap between germline ends came to 16 bases. Germline CDR1 is SGHVS and CDR2 is FQNEAQ. This CDR3 is CASSPREGLDYGYTF. DNA for the CDR3: TGTGCCAGCAGCCCCCGGGAGGGACTAGACTATGGCTACACCTTC.

This clonotype was observed a single time. This chain uses TRBV2 with TRBJ2-2, with D tentatively TRBD1 or TRBD2 (5 bases each). In germline, CDR1 is SNHLY, CDR2 FYNNEI. The CDR3 totals 14 residues. The V and J ends lost 6 bases and 4 bases respectively, with 12 bases between them. CDR3 protein: CASSRDGRTGELFF. In nucleotides, the CDR3 is TGTGCCAGCAGCAGGGACGGACGCACCGGGGAGCTGTTTTTT.

V gene TRBV9 combines with J gene TRBJ2-3; D is perhaps TRBD2 (6 bases). The germline V and J ends were trimmed by 4 bases and 7 bases, with 19 bases remaining between them. The CDR3 has 15 amino acids. Germline values: CDR1 SGDLS, CDR2 YYNGEE. The CDR3, as DNA: TGTGCCAGCAGCCCCGGGGCTAGCGCGGGCAATACGCAGTATTTT. This sequence encodes CASSPGASAGNTQYF. The variable domain in full, completed from reference TRBV9 and TRBJ2-3, reads DSGVTQTPKHLITATGQRVTLRCSPRSGDLSVYWYQQSLDQGLQFLIQYYNGEERAKGNILERFSAQQFPDLHSELNLSSLELGDSALYFCASSPGASAGNTQYFGPGTRLTVL.

This clonotype showed up just a few times. J is TRBJ1-5 and V is TRBV6-5, with D possibly matching TRBD1 (5 bases). The V gene's germline CDR1 is MNHEY and CDR2 SVGAGI. Trimming removed 8 bases at V and 9 bases at J, with 8 bases between. The CDR3 contains 10 residues. DNA of the CDR3: TGTGCCAGCGGAAGGGGGCCCCAGCATTTT. It encodes CASGRGPQHF.

The rearrangement links TRBV7-2 to TRBJ2-7, with 9 nucleotides matching TRBD2. The CDR3 covers 15 residues. V trimming: 5 bases; J trimming: 1 base; junction bases outside the gene matches: 6. In germline, CDR1 is SGHTA, CDR2 FQGNSA. The CDR3 DNA sequence: TGTGCCAGCAGCCTTTTAGCGGGGGTTTCCTACGAGCAGTACTTC. Translating gives CASSLLAGVSYEQYF.

This chain links TRBV20-1 with TRBJ2-5; TRBD1 agrees at 11 bases. J lost 2 bases, V lost 6 bases, and 8 bases had no gene match. The V gene's germline CDR1 is DFQATT and CDR2 SNEGSKA (reference sequence). The CDR3 has 15 amino acids. The CDR3 region is CSASGGTGGQETQYF. Here the CDR3 DNA reads TGCAGTGCGTCGGGCGGGACAGGGGGGCAAGAGACCCAGTACTTC.

As for this clonotype: A read error may be the cause here, since a much bigger clone is one base away. The rearrangement joins TRBV12-3 or TRBV12-4 to TRBJ2-1; TRBD1 agrees at 9 bases. This CDR3 comprises 15 residues. As DNA, the CDR3 is TGTGCCATCAGTGCCCGGGACAGGGCTTACAATGAGCAGTTCTTC. Encoded protein: CAISARDRAYNEQFF.

In DNA form, the CDR3 reads TGCGCCAGCAGCGAGACTGGAGGAACTAATGAAAAACTGTTTTTT. Translating gives CASSETGGTNEKLFF. The gene calls are TRBV5-1 and TRBJ1-4; D is undetermined. V was shortened by 4 bases and J by 1 base, with 11 bases between the two germline ends. The CDR3 consists of 15 residues. Per the germline V gene, CDR1 is SGHRS and CDR2 is YFSETQ.

The chain combines TRBV30 with TRBJ2-1, with D unclear. Trimming stripped 0 bases from V and 6 bases from J, with 9 bases between. The CDR3 covers 13 residues. CDR1 and CDR2 (germline): GTSNPN, SVGIG (reference sequence). The CDR3 DNA sequence: TGTGCCTGGAGTGTACATGACTTCAATGAGCAGTTCTTC. Protein: CAWSVHDFNEQFF.

This chain links TRBV7-2 with TRBJ2-5, with 12 bases that match TRBD2. The CDR3 loop spans 15 amino acids. The V and J ends lost 5 bases and 2 bases, in that order; junction bases with no gene match: 3. Germline CDR1 and CDR2: SGHTA and FQGNSA. The CDR3, as DNA: TGTGCCAGCAGCCCTAGCGGGAGGGGACAAGAGACCCAGTACTTC. Protein: CASSPSGRGQETQYF.

Concerning this clonotype itself: One junction end does not reproduce the germline sequence, and a read error may be involved. This chain connects TRBV20-1 to TRBJ2-7; D remains unclear. The length of the CDR3 is 12 residues. CDR1 is DFQATT and CDR2 is SNEGSKA in the germline V gene (reference sequence). CDR3 in DNA: TGCAGTGCTAGAATGCCGGATGGCGAGCAGTATTTC. It codes for CSARMPDGEQYF.

This rearrangement joins TRBV7-2 to TRBJ2-3; TRBD1 matches at 9 bases. From germline, CDR1 is SGHTA and CDR2 FQGNSA. This CDR3 is built from 17 residues. J was trimmed by 1 base and V by 4 bases; bases with no gene match: 9. Here the CDR3 reads CASSSADRGGRTDTQYF. For the CDR3, the DNA is TGTGCCAGCAGCTCGGCCGACAGGGGGGGGCGCACAGATACGCAGTATTTT. Supplemented by reference TRBV7-2 and TRBJ2-3, the full variable domain reads GAGVSQSPSNKVTEKGKDVELRCDPISGHTALYWYRQSLGQGLEFLIYFQGNSAPDKSGLPSDRFSAERTGGSVSTLTIQRTQQEDSAVYLCASSSADRGGRTDTQYFGPGTRLTVL.

This clonotype was observed a single time. This chain links TRBV29-1 with TRBJ1-1; no definite D call. V was clipped by 1 base and J by 4 bases, with 16 bases between them. Germline values: CDR1 SQVTM, CDR2 ANQGSEA. CDR3 length equals 15 residues. The CDR3 loop is CSVEGYSRVGTEAFF. As DNA, the CDR3 is TGCAGCGTTGAAGGGTACAGCCGGGTTGGCACTGAAGCTTTCTTT. Full variable domain (rest looked up from reference TRBV29-1 and TRBJ1-1): SAVISQKPSRDICQRGTSLTIQCQVDSQVTMMFWYRQQPGQSLTLIATANQGSEATYESGFVIDKFPISRPNLTFSTLTVSNMSPEDSSIYLCSVEGYSRVGTEAFFGQGTRLTVV.

This clonotype was recorded a few times. CDR3 sequence: CSARPTDYEQYF. The CDR3 DNA is TGCAGTGCTAGGCCGACCGACTACGAGCAGTACTTC. J is TRBJ2-7 and V is TRBV20-1; no clear D gene. The CDR3 spans 12 residues. Germline V gene data show CDR1 as DFQATT and CDR2 as SNEGSKA (reference sequence). The V end was cut by 3 bases, the J end by 3 bases, with 9 bases between.

This clonotype occurred a few times. The genes are TRBV10-3 and TRBJ1-1; TRBD1 matches at 9 bases. V lost 5 bases, J lost 4 bases, and 5 bases stayed unmatched. The CDR3 runs 14 residues. Looked up from germline, CDR1 is ENHRY and CDR2 is SYGVKD. This CDR3 reads CAISPDRGRTEAFF. DNA of the CDR3: TGTGCCATCAGTCCGGACAGGGGACGCACTGAAGCTTTCTTT.

This sequence joins TRBV4-2 and TRBJ2-1, with D unclear. The CDR3 contains 14 residues. V dropped 1 base and J dropped 4 bases, with 8 bases sitting between them. The V gene's germline CDR1 is LGHNA and CDR2 YNFKEQ. CDR3 in amino acids: CASSQAERYNEQFF. The DNA of the CDR3 is TGTGCCAGCAGCCAAGCGGAAAGGTACAATGAGCAGTTCTTC.

This clonotype was counted ten times or more. The rearrangement uses TRBV7-2 and TRBJ2-1; 12 bases are shared with TRBD2. V lost 4 bases, J lost 4 bases, and 2 bases stayed unmatched. This CDR3 comprises 15 residues. Looked up from germline, CDR1 is SGHTA and CDR2 is FQGNSA. The CDR3 reads CASSSSGGAYNEQFF. The CDR3 coding sequence is TGTGCCAGCAGCTCTAGCGGGGGGGCTTACAATGAGCAGTTCTTC.

The chain links TRBV20-1 to TRBJ1-2, with D tentatively TRBD1 (6 bases). Germline V gene sequence: CDR1 DFQATT, CDR2 SNEGSKA (reference sequence). The CDR3 consists of 14 residues. V gave up 6 bases and J gave up 8 bases, with 22 bases separating them. The DNA of the CDR3 is TGCAGTGCGAAGCAGGGGACGGAAAAAGGCGGCTACACCTTC. Its translation is CSAKQGTEKGGYTF.

This clonotype was counted between two and nine times. The J gene is TRBJ1-6, the V gene TRBV7-9; D may be TRBD1 (5 bases). The length of the CDR3 is 13 residues. Germline lookup yields CDR1 SEHNR and CDR2 FQNEAQ (reference sequence). V shed 4 bases and J shed 8 bases, with 9 bases lying between them. As DNA, the CDR3 is TGTGCCAGCAGCTCGTTAGGGGATTCACCCCTCCACTTT. Its protein is CASSSLGDSPLHF.

This clonotype came up a few times. The V and J genes are TRBV4-3 and TRBJ1-5; unclear D gene. Germline lookup yields CDR1 LGHNA and CDR2 YSLEER. V was pared by 0 bases and J by 2 bases, with 14 bases between. CDR3 length: 17 amino acids. The CDR3 coding sequence is TGCGCCAGCAGCCAAGAGCTAGTCGTCGGCGGCAATCAGCCCCAGCATTTT. This codes for CASSQELVVGGNQPQHF.

This clonotype was seen a handful of times. The chain combines TRBV6-5 with TRBJ2-7, with 10 bases that match TRBD1. The germline V gene has CDR1 MNHEY and CDR2 SVGAGI. This CDR3 is 15 amino acids long. V lost 0 bases and J lost 3; bases outside the gene matches: 2. CDR3 region: CASSYSGQGVYEQYF. The CDR3, as DNA: TGTGCCAGCAGTTACTCCGGACAGGGGGTCTACGAGCAGTACTTC.